What follows are 5 T cell receptor beta chains derived from one specimen sequenced in a study of beta chain features in type 1 diabetes (dated by TCRdb to 2017 to 2018). The method behind the library was the immunoSEQ multiplex PCR assay. The entire amount of isolated RNA was reverse transcribed using the High Capacity cDNA Reverse Transcription Kit, so the sequenced TCRB transcripts were expressed ones. This immuneACCESS table, as held by TCRdb, lists in-frame sequences with V and J called but not all clones. Of the missing ones, under half trace to an unresolved V gene in checked studies; the others have no known cause. Within this sample are about 140,000 clones, with about 9.1% of them counted one time only. About 0.6% of the sample is in the top ten clones. Source material: central memory CD4+ T cells from blood. These receptors were collected from a woman aged 40-49 years in good health.

V gene TRBV19 combines with J gene TRBJ2-3; possibly TRBD1 for D (6 bases). Germline V gives CDR1 LNHDA, CDR2 SQIVND (reference sequence). Trimming shortened V by 6 bases and J by 2 bases, and 12 bases separated the two germline ends. The CDR3 consists of 14 residues. The CDR3 DNA reads TGTGCCAGTAGGGAGGACAGCAACACAGATACGCAGTATTTT. Translated, it gives CASREDSNTDTQYF.

There are a few counts of this clone. The CDR3: CASSPAWSTEAFF. In DNA form, the CDR3 reads TGTGCCAGCAGCCCCGCCTGGAGCACTGAAGCTTTCTTT. The rearrangement uses TRBV6-1 and TRBJ1-1; D is ambiguous. V was cut by 6 bases and J by 4 bases, with 12 bases left in between. The CDR3 consists of 13 residues. CDR1 is MNHNS and CDR2 is SASEGT in the germline V gene.

There are a few counts of this clone. Other DNA sequences in the same sample also yield this CDR3. V usage is TRBV5-1 and J usage is TRBJ2-7; TRBD1 aligns across 7 bases. After removal of 3 bases from V and 0 bases from J, the junction contained 3 bases not matched to a gene. This CDR3 is built from 14 residues. The germline V gene encodes CDR1 SGHRS and CDR2 YFSETQ. CDR3 loop: CASSSTGSSYEQYF. The CDR3 DNA reads as TGCGCCAGCAGCTCGACAGGGAGCTCCTACGAGCAGTACTTC. Drawing the rest from reference TRBV5-1 and TRBJ2-7, the complete variable domain is KAGVTQTPRYLIKTRGQQVTLSCSPISGHRSVSWYQQTPGQGLQFLFEYFSETQRNKGNFPGRFSGRQFSNSRSEMNVSTLELGDSALYLCASSSTGSSYEQYFGPGTRLTVT.

This clone was recorded many times. The chain employs TRBV7-9 and TRBJ1-3; 8 positions agree with TRBD1. CDR1 SEHNR and CDR2 FQNEAQ come from the germline V gene (reference sequence). J was trimmed by 1 base and V by 0 bases; bases with no gene match: 8. CDR3 size: 18 residues. CDR3 DNA sequence: TGTGCCAGCAGCTTAGCGCTTCACAGGGGGAAATCTGGAAACACCATATATTTT. Encoded protein: CASSLALHRGKSGNTIYF.

The sample holds a few counts of this clone. The chain recombines TRBV6-5 with TRBJ1-1; tentatively, D is TRBD1 (5 bases). The CDR3 totals 16 residues. CDR1 is MNHEY and CDR2 is SVGAGI in the germline V gene. Trimming cost V 1 base and J 3 bases, with 15 bases left between them. The CDR3: CASSYLGHRSDTEAFF. The CDR3 DNA follows: TGTGCCAGCAGTTACTTGGGTCACAGGTCGGACACTGAAGCTTTCTTT.